Presented here are 32 T cell receptor beta chains from one specimen sequenced in a study of cytomegalovirus exposure and HLA in healthy donors. Amplification used 60 Vbeta primers and 13 Jbeta primers. This table comes from immunoSEQ multiplex PCR, and its TCRdb copy is limited to in-frame clones, with some not included. The repertoire consists of around 130,000 clones, with 75% to 85% occurring once and the leading ten covering 1%. Sequenced input: PBMCs. Every receptor here comes from a man aged 35 to 55 in good health and CMV-seronegative.

This clone was found a few times. The chain links TRBV30 to TRBJ2-2; D not resolved. Germline loops: CDR1 GTSNPN, CDR2 SVGIG (reference sequence). Trimming removed 2 bases from V and 5 bases from J, with 9 bases in between. This CDR3 spans 13 amino acids. The CDR3, as DNA: TGTGCCTGGAGTATTGTAGAGACCGGGGAGCTGTTTTTT. Protein product: CAWSIVETGELFF.

The V and J genes are TRBV28 and TRBJ1-6; 12 bases are a match to TRBD1. V dropped 5 bases and J dropped 7; count of bases not matched to a gene: 6. This CDR3 comprises 16 residues. Germline CDR1 is MDHEN and CDR2 is SYDVKM. The CDR3 nucleotides read TGTGCCAGCAGTCCGGGACAGGGGGCAAGGAATTCACCCCTCCACTTT. This codes for CASSPGQGARNSPLHF.

V is TRBV15 and J is TRBJ2-7, with 9 bases matching TRBD2. The CDR3 is 18 amino acids. The V segment lost 0 bases and the J segment 3 bases; nucleotides outside the gene matches: 12. CDR1 LNHNV and CDR2 YYDKDF come from the germline V gene (reference sequence). The CDR3, as DNA: TGTGCCACCAGCAGAGATGACTCTGGGACTAGCCGGATCTACGAGCAGTACTTC. It is translated as CATSRDDSGTSRIYEQYF.

The chain employs TRBV29-1 and TRBJ2-1; D remains ambiguous. The CDR3 spans 10 residues. Deletions cut 7 bases from V and 10 bases from J, with 11 bases between. CDR1 is SQVTM, CDR2 ANQGSEA, per germline. The DNA for the CDR3 is TGCAGCGCGGTTAAACCGGAGCAGTTCTTC. It specifies CSAVKPEQFF.

Regarding this clone: The same CDR3 also results from other DNA sequences found in this sample. This sequence joins TRBV7-2 and TRBJ1-2; TRBD1 is a possible D gene (6 bases). This CDR3 has 13 residues. The germline gives CDR1 SGHTA, CDR2 FQGNSA. Trimming shortened V by 5 bases and J by 2 bases, and 9 bases separated the two germline ends. In nucleotides, the CDR3 is TGTGCCAGCAGCACTACAGGGAACTATGGCTACACCTTC. Its translation is CASSTTGNYGYTF.

This sequence joins TRBV30 and TRBJ2-2; maybe TRBD1 (5 bases). Deletions cut 4 bases from V and 7 bases from J, with 7 bases between. The CDR3 runs 11 residues. CDR1 GTSNPN and CDR2 SVGIG come from the germline V gene (reference sequence). Written as DNA, the CDR3 is TGTGCCTGGACAGGGCGCGGGGAGCTGTTTTTT. Its protein product is CAWTGRGELFF.

This clone appeared once. This chain connects TRBV10-3 to TRBJ2-5; 8 nucleotides align to TRBD1. Per the germline V gene, CDR1 is ENHRY and CDR2 is SYGVKD. CDR3 size: 13 residues. J gave up 7 bases and V 4 bases, and 5 bases lay outside the gene matches. The DNA for the CDR3 is TGTGCCATCAGTGCGACAGGGGACGGGACCCAGTACTTC. Translation gives CAISATGDGTQYF.

This clone was picked up a small number of times. The V call is TRBV6-6, the J call TRBJ1-4, with 8 bases fitting TRBD1. Germline trimming cut 9 bases from V and 7 bases from J; bases unmatched to any gene: 16. Germline V gene lookup returns CDR1 MNHNY and CDR2 SVGAGI (reference sequence). The CDR3 runs to 16 residues. CDR3 loop: CASRDSGTGLVEKLFF. In DNA form, the CDR3 reads TGTGCCAGTCGAGATTCCGGGACAGGCCTGGTTGAAAAACTGTTTTTT.

Note on this clone: This is likely a read error, given that the CDR3 carries no conserved phenylalanine or tryptophan at its end. The chain combines TRBV5-1 with TRBJ2-3; TRBD1 might be the D (6 bases). Per germline, CDR1 SGHRS and CDR2 YFSETQ. V dropped 2 bases and J dropped 3 bases, with 7 bases sitting between them. This CDR3 comprises 13 residues. The CDR3 sequence: CASSFDRTDTQYV. The CDR3 DNA reads as TGCGCCAGCAGCTTCGACAGGACAGATACGCAGTATGTT.

The genes are TRBV5-1 and TRBJ1-3; the match to TRBD1 covers 7 bases. The germline V gene has CDR1 SGHRS and CDR2 YFSETQ. CDR3 size: 14 residues. V was clipped by 3 bases and J by 4 bases; unmatched bases: 4. The DNA for the CDR3 is TGCGCCAGCAGCTGGGGGACAGCGGGAAACACCATATATTTT. Amino acids: CASSWGTAGNTIYF.

This sequence joins TRBV2 and TRBJ2-7; TRBD1 might be the D (5 bases). CDR3 length: 11 residues. Germline assignment: CDR1 SNHLY and CDR2 FYNNEI. The chain's CDR3 is CASTRDVTIQV. CDR3 coding DNA: TGTGCCAGCACCAGGGATGTGACGATCCAGGTC.

The CDR3 nucleotides read TGTGCCAGCAGTTTGCAGGGCCAGCCCCAGCATTTT. It yields the protein CASSLQGQPQHF. This chain connects TRBV28 to TRBJ1-5; tentative D call: TRBD1 (5 bases). The CDR3 runs 12 residues. V was trimmed by 3 bases and J by 7 bases, leaving 7 bases between them. Germline CDR1 MDHEN, CDR2 SYDVKM. Supplemented by reference TRBV28 and TRBJ1-5, the full variable domain reads DVKVTQSSRYLVKRTGEKVFLECVQDMDHENMFWYRQDPGLGLRLIYFSYDVKMKEKGDIPEGYSVSREKKERFSLILESASTNQTSMYLCASSLQGQPQHFGDGTRLSIL.

V gene TRBV29-1 combines with J gene TRBJ2-1, with D perhaps matching TRBD1 (6 bases). The V gene's germline CDR1 is SQVTM and CDR2 ANQGSEA. The ends were cut back, 7 bases at V and 12 bases at J, with 13 bases in the middle. The CDR3 spans 10 residues. The CDR3 nucleotides read TGCAGCGCAACAGGGTTGGGGCAGTTCTTC. Residues: CSATGLGQFF.

The genes are TRBV5-6 and TRBJ2-7, with D possibly matching TRBD2 (5 bases). This CDR3 spans 14 amino acids. Looked up from germline, CDR1 is SGHDT and CDR2 is YYEEEE. The ends were cut back, 1 base at V and 3 bases at J, with 11 bases in the middle. CDR3 amino acids: CASSLPRAVYEQYF. Written as DNA, the CDR3 is TGTGCCAGCAGCTTGCCCAGAGCGGTCTACGAGCAGTACTTC.

This chain uses TRBV10-1 with TRBJ1-2; D call uncertain. This CDR3 region has 13 residues. In germline, CDR1 is WNHNN, CDR2 SYGVQD (reference sequence). V shed 2 bases and J shed 9 bases, with 13 bases lying between them. The CDR3: CASSEGRPSSYTF. The CDR3 DNA reads TGCGCCAGCAGTGAGGGGCGCCCCAGTAGCTACACCTTC.

This clone was detected once. This chain connects TRBV4-1 to TRBJ1-5, with D tentatively TRBD1 (6 bases). The CDR3 has 17 amino acids. The germline V gene has CDR1 MGHRA and CDR2 YSYEKL. The germline V and J ends were trimmed by 3 bases and 3 bases, with 18 bases remaining between them. The CDR3 bases are TGCGCCAGCAGCCACCCCCGCGCGGACAGCGACAATCAGCCCCAGCATTTT. Its translation: CASSHPRADSDNQPQHF.

This clone was recorded only once. The chain recombines TRBV5-1 with TRBJ2-7; 9 nucleotides agree with TRBD1. Germline assignment: CDR1 SGHRS and CDR2 YFSETQ. The ends lost 0 bases at V and 2 bases at J; junction bases unmatched: 3. This CDR3 is built from 15 residues. The DNA for the CDR3 is TGCGCCAGCAGCTTGGTGACAGGGGGTGCCTACGAGCAGTACTTC. Translated: CASSLVTGGAYEQYF.

This clone is a singleton in its sample. The chain combines TRBV7-2 with TRBJ2-5, with D perhaps matching TRBD2 (6 bases). V was cut by 1 base and J by 1 base, with 13 bases left in between. The CDR3 covers 16 residues. Germline loops: CDR1 SGHTA, CDR2 FQGNSA. The CDR3 DNA follows: TGTGCCAGCAGCTTAGGCAGGGTGGGGGGCCAAGAGACCCAGTACTTC. The encoded protein is CASSLGRVGGQETQYF.

The CDR3 coding sequence is TGTGCCAGCAGTGAATTGGGGACAGGGGGGTATGGCTACACCTTC. Translating gives CASSELGTGGYGYTF. The chain combines TRBV2 with TRBJ1-2; 11 bases agree with TRBD1. Germline-derived CDR1 and CDR2 are SNHLY and FYNNEI. V trimming: 2 bases; J trimming: 5 bases; junction bases outside the gene matches: 4. This CDR3 comprises 15 residues.

The rearrangement uses TRBV30 and TRBJ1-5; 9 bases map to TRBD1. This CDR3 has 13 amino acids. Trimming at V came to 1 base and at J to 7 bases, leaving 2 bases not matched to a gene. Germline V CDR1 and CDR2: GTSNPN, SVGIG (reference sequence). CDR3 DNA: TGTGCCTGGAGTGGGACAGGGGAACAGCCCCAGCATTTT. Encoded protein: CAWSGTGEQPQHF.

This clone was counted a few times. The chain links TRBV5-1 to TRBJ2-7; D is uncertain. Germline CDR1 and CDR2: SGHRS and YFSETQ. The CDR3 sequence is 14 residues long. V lost 0 bases and J lost 0, with 7 bases in between. Here the CDR3 reads CASSLGIYSYEQYF. CDR3 sequence (DNA): TGCGCCAGCAGCTTGGGTATCTACTCCTACGAGCAGTACTTC. The entire variable domain, with the rest obtained from reference TRBV5-1 and TRBJ2-7, is as follows: KAGVTQTPRYLIKTRGQQVTLSCSPISGHRSVSWYQQTPGQGLQFLFEYFSETQRNKGNFPGRFSGRQFSNSRSEMNVSTLELGDSALYLCASSLGIYSYEQYFGPGTRLTVT.

This clone has a single count. This chain connects TRBV28 to TRBJ2-3; 11 bases are a match to TRBD1. There are 20 residues in the CDR3. CDR1 and CDR2 from the germline V gene are MDHEN and SYDVKM. Unmatched junction bases numbered 21, after V lost 6 bases and J lost 4 bases. This CDR3 is CASRPTPGQGASHRADTQYF. The CDR3 DNA reads as TGTGCCAGCAGGCCTACCCCAGGACAGGGGGCTTCACACCGTGCAGATACGCAGTATTTT.

This chain connects TRBV6-1 to TRBJ1-2, with no clear D. V was shortened by 1 base and J by 5 bases, with 14 bases between the two germline ends. Germline lookup yields CDR1 MNHNS and CDR2 SASEGT. The CDR3 consists of 15 residues. The CDR3 bases are TGTGCCAGCAGTGAAGTTCGTACAGTTCCTTATGGCTACACCTTC. As protein: CASSEVRTVPYGYTF.

The V call is TRBV4-2, the J call TRBJ2-1; D may be TRBD2 (5 bases). The germline V gene encodes CDR1 LGHNA and CDR2 YNFKEQ. The CDR3 runs to 17 residues. V was clipped by 1 base and J by 0 bases, with 13 bases between them. The CDR3 nucleotides read TGTGCCAGCAGCCAAGGTTATGGACTTAGCTCCTACAATGAGCAGTTCTTC. Translating it yields CASSQGYGLSSYNEQFF.

The chain couples TRBV18 to TRBJ2-1; D gene ambiguous. Looked up from germline, CDR1 is KGHSH and CDR2 is LQKENI. V was trimmed by 3 bases and J by 9 bases, leaving 15 bases between them. The CDR3 extends over 14 amino acids. DNA of the CDR3: TGTGCCAGCTCACCGACCCCAAGTAGGAGTGAGCAGTTCTTC. As protein: CASSPTPSRSEQFF.

The chain has TRBV6-1 and TRBJ2-4; maybe TRBD1 (7 bases). Germline V gives CDR1 MNHNS, CDR2 SASEGT. CDR3 length: 12 residues. V shed 9 bases and J shed 7 bases, with 13 bases lying between them. In DNA form, the CDR3 reads TGTGCCAGTCTGACAGGGACTAACATTCAGTACTTC. The encoded protein is CASLTGTNIQYF.

The chain combines TRBV6-6 with TRBJ1-2; TRBD1 might be the D (5 bases). The V end was cut by 6 bases, the J end by 5 bases, with 22 bases between. The CDR3 spans 16 residues. Germline V gene data show CDR1 as MNHNY and CDR2 as SVGAGI (reference sequence). The CDR3: CASRKEADSSTYGYTF. The CDR3 DNA reads as TGTGCCAGCAGAAAAGAGGCAGACAGTTCAACTTATGGCTACACCTTC.

This sequence joins TRBV15 and TRBJ2-5, with 9 bases identical to TRBD1. The ends lost 3 bases at V and 5 bases at J; junction bases unmatched: 7. CDR1 is LNHNV and CDR2 is YYDKDF in the germline V gene (reference sequence). The CDR3 spans 15 residues. As DNA, the CDR3 is TGTGCCACCAGCAGGGGACAGGGAGGTCGGGAGACCCAGTACTTC. Its translation: CATSRGQGGRETQYF.

The chain employs TRBV27 and TRBJ1-1, with D perhaps TRBD1 (6 bases). Germline CDR1 MNHEY, CDR2 SMNVEV (reference sequence). V was pared by 3 bases and J by 0 bases, with 11 bases between. The CDR3 extends over 15 amino acids. In nucleotides, the CDR3 is TGTGCCAGCAGTTTGGGACAAAGCATGAACACTGAAGCTTTCTTT. This sequence encodes CASSLGQSMNTEAFF.

V is TRBV7-3 and J is TRBJ2-1; D unclear. Germline CDR1 SGHTA, CDR2 FQGTGA. This CDR3 spans 13 amino acids. V was shortened by 2 bases and J by 9 bases, with 11 bases between the two germline ends. This CDR3 reads CASSLVLAGEQFF. The DNA for the CDR3 is TGTGCCAGCAGCTTAGTGCTTGCAGGTGAGCAGTTCTTC.

The chain carries TRBV6-1 and TRBJ1-1; D might be TRBD1 (6 bases). Germline CDR1 reads MNHNS; CDR2 reads SASEGT. V gave up 10 bases and J gave up 0 bases, with 15 bases separating them. The CDR3 covers 14 residues. The CDR3, as DNA: TGTGCCACCTGGACAGAGCCAATGAACACTGAAGCTTTCTTT. It yields the protein CATWTEPMNTEAFF.

The V call is TRBV30, the J call TRBJ1-4; D is unclear. CDR1 is GTSNPN and CDR2 is SVGIG in the germline V gene (reference sequence). V dropped 0 bases and J dropped 4 bases, with 6 bases sitting between them. There are 13 residues in the CDR3. The CDR3 loop is CAWSVHGNEKLFF. The CDR3 coding sequence is TGTGCCTGGAGTGTTCACGGTAATGAAAAACTGTTTTTT.